This section outlines one T cell receptor beta chain sequence together with its context. The target antigen is unknown. This sample stems from a study of vaccination effects on CD4 cells after COVID-19. Turning to the study itself: Either the BNT162b2 or mRNA-1273 vaccine was given to participants in two doses.

Sequencing in the ViraFEST assay came after antigen-specific CD4+ T cells had been expanded with viral peptide pools, which were used to stimulate PBMC. Isolation of CD4+ T cells took place after 10 days of culture. Vaccinated participants had no history of SARS-CoV-2 infection and tested negative for nucleocapsid antibodies. Each well held about 2 million PBMC cultured with about 9.9 ug/ml peptides and about 10 IU/ml IL-2. Per the germline V gene, CDR1 is MNHEY and CDR2 is SMNVEV (reference sequence). This CDR3 is built from 13 residues. V dropped 6 bases and J dropped 0 bases, with 8 bases sitting between them. The protocol was immunoSEQ multiplex PCR, while the TCRdb copy is restricted to in-frame clones and leaves out a portion. Of about 41,000 clones in the sample, roughly 76% were seen once.

Material: CD4+ T cells from PBMCs cultured with HCoV-OC43 spike peptides, obtained before COVID-19 vaccination. Subset defined: HCoV-OC43 spike overlapping peptide pool stimulation. This sequence was found in a human donor who received a COVID-19 vaccine. V and J are TRBV27 and TRBJ1-1; D is uncertain. The CDR3 nucleotides are TGTGCCAGCAGCCTCCACCTGAACACTGAAGCTTTCTTT. Protein: CASSLHLNTEAFF.